This entry features one T cell receptor beta chain sequence. This entry is derived from a study of T cell changes during pregnancy in multiple sclerosis. The table came from immunoSEQ multiplex PCR; TCRdb's copy has only in-frame clones and leaves some out. Of around 52,000 clones listed, around 87% were seen once; the top ten hold 5.3%. Trimming removed 2 bases at V and 5 bases at J, with 12 bases between. Germline CDR1 and CDR2: LGHNA and YSLEER. The CDR3 length is 14 residues. The sequencing sample was made of peripheral blood from another person, used as feeder cells. This TCR was sampled from a human donor whose cells served as feeder cells for cultures in a pregnancy study. J is TRBJ2-5 and V is TRBV4-3; a possible D gene is TRBD1 (6 bases). The CDR3 sequence: CASSQRGGGETQYF. The CDR3 nucleotides are TGCGCCAGCAGCCAACGTGGGGGCGGGGAGACCCAGTACTTC.